This passage covers 10 T cell receptor beta chains from one sample sequenced in a study of OX40 agonist ivuxolimab in advanced cancers. Assay used: immunoSEQ multiplex PCR; TCRdb lists only in-frame clones, some missing. The sample records 50,000 to 70,000 clones, around 80% being singletons. Sequenced here: CD4+ or CD8+ T cells sorted from blood, sampled in a trial of the OX40 agonist ivuxolimab. Every receptor here comes from an adult with an advanced solid tumor such as melanoma, head and neck, liver or kidney cancer.

The rearrangement links TRBV14 to TRBJ2-7; D is uncertain. The germline gives CDR1 SGHDN, CDR2 FVKESK. The V end lost 0 bases, the J end lost 5 bases, and 17 bases lay between the germline ends. The CDR3 consists of 16 residues. CDR3 bases: TGTGCCAGCAGCCAAGAGGAGTGGCCAGGCCGGGACGAGCAGTACTTC. It codes for CASSQEEWPGRDEQYF.

The chain has TRBV30 and TRBJ1-3, with a possible D match to TRBD1 (5 bases). V dropped 0 bases and J dropped 0 bases, with 15 bases sitting between them. The germline CDR1 and CDR2 sequences are GTSNPN and SVGIG (reference sequence). This CDR3 region has 17 residues. For the CDR3, the DNA is TGTGCCTGGAGTGTATGGGGTGGCGGGGGCTCTGGAAACACCATATATTTT. Its translation: CAWSVWGGGGSGNTIYF. The full variable domain, completed using reference TRBV30 and TRBJ1-3, is SQTIHQWPATLVQPVGSPLSLECTVEGTSNPNLYWYRQAAGRGLQLLFYSVGIGQISSEVPQNLSASRPQDRQFILSSKKLLLSDSGFYLCAWSVWGGGGSGNTIYFGEGSWLTVV.

The chain joins TRBV27 to TRBJ2-1; possibly TRBD1 for D (5 bases). The CDR3 contains 13 residues. Trimming removed 5 bases from V and 7 bases from J, with 12 bases in between. Germline loops: CDR1 MNHEY, CDR2 SMNVEV (reference sequence). Written as DNA, the CDR3 is TGTGCCAGCAGTCTAGACAGTTTGAATGAGCAGTTCTTC. This codes for CASSLDSLNEQFF.

The chain is built from TRBV19 and TRBJ1-4; D gene uncertain. The CDR3 loop spans 13 amino acids. Deletions cut 5 bases from V and 0 bases from J, with 4 bases between. Germline-derived CDR1 and CDR2 are LNHDA and SQIVND (reference sequence). Written as DNA, the CDR3 is TGTGCCAGTAGTTGGACAACTAATGAAAAACTGTTTTTT. It codes for CASSWTTNEKLFF.

CDR3 amino acids: CSARVVNEQYF. CDR3 nucleotide sequence: TGCAGTGCTAGAGTAGTCAACGAGCAGTACTTC. This rearrangement joins TRBV20-1 to TRBJ2-7, with D unresolved. V was cut by 1 base and J by 5 bases, with 6 bases left in between. The CDR3 totals 11 residues. CDR1 is DFQATT and CDR2 is SNEGSKA in the germline V gene (reference sequence).

This clone came up a few times. The V gene is TRBV7-9, the J gene TRBJ2-3, with 9 bases aligning to TRBD1. Losses at the gene ends were 5 bases for V and 4 bases for J; bases not matched to a gene: 10. Germline CDR1 is SEHNR and CDR2 is FQNEAQ (reference sequence). The CDR3 is 16 residues long. This chain's CDR3 is CASSRTPGQGSDTQYF. CDR3 in DNA: TGTGCCAGCAGCAGGACCCCGGGACAGGGTTCAGATACGCAGTATTTT.

CDR3 coding DNA: TGTGCCAGCAGAGGGACAGGGACATATTACGAGCAGTACTTC. This encodes CASRGTGTYYEQYF. The chain combines TRBV27 with TRBJ2-7, with 9 bases matching TRBD1. The CDR3 loop spans 14 amino acids. The germline gives CDR1 MNHEY, CDR2 SMNVEV (reference sequence). After removal of 6 bases from V and 4 bases from J, the junction contained 7 bases not matched to a gene.

This clone turned up a few times. The chain is built from TRBV6-1 and TRBJ2-1; 7 nucleotides agree with TRBD1. The CDR3 totals 15 residues. Losses at the gene ends were 7 bases for V and 1 base for J; bases not matched to a gene: 7. Germline V lookup: CDR1 MNHNS, CDR2 SASEGT. The CDR3 sequence is CASTHTGASYNEQFF. The DNA of the CDR3 is TGTGCCAGCACCCACACAGGGGCGTCCTACAATGAGCAGTTCTTC.

The V gene is TRBV2, the J gene TRBJ2-5; D not resolved. V was shortened by 3 bases and J by 2 bases, with 7 bases between the two germline ends. Germline V gives CDR1 SNHLY, CDR2 FYNNEI. CDR3 length: 13 amino acids. The CDR3 DNA is TGTGCCAGCAGTGAGAGTCTGCAAGAGACCCAGTACTTC. This sequence encodes CASSESLQETQYF.

This chain uses TRBV5-4 with TRBJ1-1; D unresolved. The V end lost 0 bases, the J end lost 1 base, and 7 bases lay between the germline ends. The V gene's germline CDR1 is SGHNT and CDR2 YYREEE (reference sequence). The CDR3 covers 14 residues. Here the CDR3 DNA reads TGTGCCAGCAGCTTGGGCCGACCGAACACTGAAGCTTTCTTT. It is translated as CASSLGRPNTEAFF.